This T cell receptor (beta chain) is from a study of spatial heterogeneity in lung cancer. Time point denoted: sample taken at primary tumor resection. Unsorted whole RNA of tumor, nontumor lung or frozen PBMC was sequenced. The 55 to 90 donors had untreated early-stage non-small cell lung cancer. Every individual TCR cDNA molecule carried its own unique molecular identifier, which allowed correction of PCR and sequencing errors. TCRdb passed the 5' RACE reads through MiXCR, listing each CDR3 protein once. The table has about 36,000 distinct CDR3 sequences, approximately 5.2% seen once. In regard to this clonotype: Its matching antigen is unknown.

Study conclusions and caveats: Tumor TCRs that were ubiquitous and expanded showed up in blood more at resection than follow-up.

The clonotype originates from a female donor with early-stage non-small cell lung cancer. This specimen consisted of PBMCs, obtained at surgery.

The CDR3 reads CASSVGIGSGTEAFF. DNA of the CDR3: TGTGCCAGCAGCGTAGGGATAGGCTCGGGGACTGAAGCTTTCTTT. The V call is TRBV9, the J call TRBJ1-1, with D unclear. The CDR3 runs 15 residues. Trimming shortened V by 0 bases and J by 5 bases, and 14 bases separated the two germline ends. Per germline, CDR1 SGDLS and CDR2 YYNGEE.